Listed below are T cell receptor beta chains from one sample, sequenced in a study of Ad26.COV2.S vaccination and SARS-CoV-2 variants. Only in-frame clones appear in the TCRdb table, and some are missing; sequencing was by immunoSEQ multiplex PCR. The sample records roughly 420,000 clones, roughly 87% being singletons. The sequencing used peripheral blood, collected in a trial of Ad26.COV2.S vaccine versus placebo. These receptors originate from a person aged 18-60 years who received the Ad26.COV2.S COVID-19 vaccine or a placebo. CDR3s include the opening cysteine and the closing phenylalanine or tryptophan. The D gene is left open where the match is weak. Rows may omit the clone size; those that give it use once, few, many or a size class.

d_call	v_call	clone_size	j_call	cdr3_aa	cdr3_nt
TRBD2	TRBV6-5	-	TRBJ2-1	CASSYGGRVNEQFF	TGTGCCAGCAGTTACGGCGGGAGGGTAAATGAGCAGTTCTTC
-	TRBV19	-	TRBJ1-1	CASSIDSFMSTEAFF	TGTGCCAGTAGTATTGACAGTTTTATGAGCACTGAAGCTTTCTTT
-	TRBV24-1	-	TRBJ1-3	CATKGGLPTKGIYF	TGTGCCACCAAGGGAGGCCTCCCTACGAAAGGCATATATTTT
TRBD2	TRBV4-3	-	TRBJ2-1	CASSPRAPGTSGGAGGEQFF	TGCGCCAGCAGCCCTCGGGCCCCCGGGACTAGCGGGGGGGCCGGGGGTGAGCAGTTCTTC
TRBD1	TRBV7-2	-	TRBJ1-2	CASSVGQFYGYTF	TGTGCCAGCAGCGTGGGACAGTTCTATGGCTACACCTTC
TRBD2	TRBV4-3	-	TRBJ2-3	CASSLIAGGVTDTQYF	TGCGCCAGCAGCCTTATAGCGGGGGGGGTCACAGATACGCAGTATTTT
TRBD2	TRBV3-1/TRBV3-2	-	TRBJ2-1	CASSRWDYQNEQFF	TGTGCCAGCAGCCGATGGGACTACCAAAATGAGCAGTTCTTC
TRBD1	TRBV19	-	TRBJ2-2	CASKGRQGASTGELFF	TGTGCCAGTAAGGGGAGACAGGGGGCTAGCACCGGGGAGCTGTTTTTT
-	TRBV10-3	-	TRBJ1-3	CAISPQDSRSGNTIYF	TGTGCCATCTCCCCCCAGGACAGTCGCTCTGGAAACACCATATATTTT
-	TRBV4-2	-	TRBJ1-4	CASSQDRTRGYEKLFF	TGTGCCAGCAGCCAAGATAGGACCAGGGGTTATGAAAAACTGTTTTTT
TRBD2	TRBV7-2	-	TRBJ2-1	CASSLVTSGGQFF	TGTGCCAGCAGCTTAGTGACTAGCGGTGGGCAGTTCTTC
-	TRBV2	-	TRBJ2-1	CASSEQGIYNEQFF	TGTGCCAGCAGTGAACAGGGCATCTACAATGAGCAGTTCTTC
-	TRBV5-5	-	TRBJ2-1	CASSLRNEQFF	TGTGCCAGCAGCTTGCGCAATGAGCAGTTCTTC
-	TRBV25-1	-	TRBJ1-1	CASSGGGVGAFF	TGTGCCAGCAGCGGCGGAGGGGTGGGGGCTTTCTTT
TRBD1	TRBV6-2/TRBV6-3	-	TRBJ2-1	CASSRQGVEQFF	TGTGCCAGCAGCCGACAGGGGGTCGAGCAGTTCTTC
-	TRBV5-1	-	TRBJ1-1	CASREPATTEAFF	TGCGCCAGCAGGGAACCGGCAACCACTGAAGCTTTCTTT
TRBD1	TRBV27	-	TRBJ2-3	CASSVGQGRDTQYF	TGTGCCAGCAGTGTAGGACAGGGGAGAGATACGCAGTATTTT
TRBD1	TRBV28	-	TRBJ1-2	CASTLTGPYNYGYTF	TGTGCCAGCACGCTGACAGGGCCTTATAACTATGGCTACACCTTC
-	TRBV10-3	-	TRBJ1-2	CAISESFFGYTF	TGTGCCATCAGTGAGTCGTTTTTCGGCTACACCTTC
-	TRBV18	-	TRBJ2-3	CASSPGAYSTDTQYF	TGTGCCAGCTCACCCGGGGCTTACAGCACAGATACGCAGTATTTT
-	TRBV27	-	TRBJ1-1	CASSGYTEAFF	TGTGCCAGCAGTGGATACACTGAAGCTTTCTTT
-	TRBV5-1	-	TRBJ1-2	CASSLGEGGYTF	TGCGCCAGCAGCTTAGGAGAAGGTGGCTACACCTTC
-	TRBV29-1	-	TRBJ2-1	CSVVVSSYNEQFF	TGCAGCGTTGTAGTGAGCTCCTACAATGAGCAGTTCTTC
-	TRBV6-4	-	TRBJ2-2	CASSPSSTGELFF	TGTGCCAGCAGCCCATCGTCCACCGGGGAGCTGTTTTTT
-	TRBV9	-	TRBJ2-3	CASSVDGLFDTQYF	TGTGCCAGCAGCGTAGACGGTTTGTTCGATACGCAGTATTTT
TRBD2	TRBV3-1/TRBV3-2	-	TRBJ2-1	CASRSGDEQFF	TGTGCCTCCCGGAGCGGGGACGAGCAGTTCTTC
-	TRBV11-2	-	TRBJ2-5	CASSLGSGQETQYF	TGTGCCAGCAGCTTAGGTAGCGGCCAAGAGACCCAGTACTTC
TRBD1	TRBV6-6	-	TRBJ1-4	CASRDRGYEKLFF	TGTGCCAGCAGGGACAGGGGTTATGAAAAACTGTTTTTT
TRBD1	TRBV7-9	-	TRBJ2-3	CASSPRDRVTDTQYF	TGTGCCAGCAGCCCCCGGGACAGGGTGACAGATACGCAGTATTTT
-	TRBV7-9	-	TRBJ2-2	CASSLAGQGPGELFF	TGTGCCAGCAGCTTAGCGGGCCAGGGACCTGGGGAGCTGTTTTTT
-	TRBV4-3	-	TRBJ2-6	CASSQRRGANVLTF	TGCGCCAGCAGCCAACGACGAGGGGCCAACGTCCTGACTTTC
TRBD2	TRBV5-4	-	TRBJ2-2	CASRPQDGRGTGELFF	TGTGCCAGCAGACCTCAGGACGGGAGGGGCACCGGGGAGCTGTTTTTT
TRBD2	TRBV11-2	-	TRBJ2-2	CASSLTSGIGELFF	TGTGCCAGCAGCTTGACTAGCGGGATCGGGGAGCTGTTTTTT
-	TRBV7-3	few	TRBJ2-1	CASSSSGYNEQFF	TGTGCCAGCAGCTCCTCAGGTTACAATGAGCAGTTCTTC
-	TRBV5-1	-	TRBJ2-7	CASSRNSGLAYEQYF	TGCGCCAGCAGCCGAAACAGCGGATTAGCCTACGAGCAGTACTTC
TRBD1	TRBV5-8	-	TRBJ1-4	CASSPGGPNEKLFF	TGTGCCAGCAGCCCAGGGGGCCCTAATGAAAAACTGTTTTTT
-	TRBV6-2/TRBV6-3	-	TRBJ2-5	CASSYVSSQETQYF	TGTGCCAGCAGTTACGTGAGTAGCCAAGAGACCCAGTACTTC
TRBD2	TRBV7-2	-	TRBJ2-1	CASSRGDLGLMSYNEQFF	TGTGCCAGCAGCCGGGGGGACCTGGGGCTAATGTCCTACAATGAGCAGTTCTTC
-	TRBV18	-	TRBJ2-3	CASSQSPAGSDTQYF	TGTGCCAGCTCACAATCGCCAGCGGGTTCAGATACGCAGTATTTT
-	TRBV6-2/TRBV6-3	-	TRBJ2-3	CASSSSGVFSDTQYF	TGTGCCAGCAGTTCATCCGGGGTATTCTCAGATACGCAGTATTTT
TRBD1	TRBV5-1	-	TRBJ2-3	CASSLSDREYTQYF	TGCGCCAGCAGCTTGTCGGACAGGGAATATACGCAGTATTTT
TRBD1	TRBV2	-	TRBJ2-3	CASSDTATGVGDTQYF	TGTGCCAGCAGTGATACTGCGACAGGGGTAGGGGATACGCAGTATTTT
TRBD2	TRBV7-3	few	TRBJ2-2	CASSSAGAGSGELFF	TGTGCCAGCAGCTCCGCGGGAGCGGGGTCCGGGGAGCTGTTTTTT
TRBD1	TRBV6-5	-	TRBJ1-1	CASRRQGASTEAFF	TGTGCCAGCAGGCGACAGGGGGCGAGCACTGAAGCTTTCTTT
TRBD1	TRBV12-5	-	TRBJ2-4	CASGLGQGAGNIQYF	TGTGCTAGTGGTTTGGGGCAGGGGGCGGGAAACATTCAGTACTTC
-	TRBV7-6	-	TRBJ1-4	CASSLRATNEKLFF	TGTGCCAGCAGCTTAAGGGCAACTAATGAAAAACTGTTTTTT
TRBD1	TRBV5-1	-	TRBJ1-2	CASSNQGQGEDGYTF	TGCGCCAGCAGCAACCAGGGACAGGGAGAGGATGGCTACACCTTC
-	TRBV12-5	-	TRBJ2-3	CASGSGLSTDTQYF	TGTGCTAGTGGTTCCGGACTTAGCACAGATACGCAGTATTTT
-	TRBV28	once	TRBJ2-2	CASSFLAHSTGELFF	TGTGCCAGCAGTTTTCTGGCTCATAGCACCGGGGAGCTGTTTTTT
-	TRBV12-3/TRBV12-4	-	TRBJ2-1	CASSLLEWNEQFF	TGTGCCAGCAGTTTACTCGAGTGGAATGAGCAGTTCTTC
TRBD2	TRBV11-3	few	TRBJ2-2	CASSSPLAGGLGANTGELFF	TGTGCCAGCAGCTCCCCACTAGCGGGAGGGTTGGGGGCGAACACCGGGGAGCTGTTTTTT
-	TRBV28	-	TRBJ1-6	CASCRGGSPLHF	TGTGCCAGCTGCAGGGGAGGGTCACCCCTCCACTTT
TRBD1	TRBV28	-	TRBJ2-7	CASSRLTGGVAYEQYF	TGTGCCAGCAGCCGGCTGACAGGGGGCGTCGCCTACGAGCAGTACTTC
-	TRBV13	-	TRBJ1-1	CASSLVAGREAFF	TGTGCCAGCAGCTTAGTTGCAGGGCGAGAAGCTTTCTTT
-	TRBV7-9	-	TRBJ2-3	CASSLGITSTDTQYF	TGTGCCAGCAGCTTAGGAATCACTAGCACAGATACGCAGTATTTT
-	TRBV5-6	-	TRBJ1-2	CASSLASAGDYGYTF	TGTGCCAGCAGCTTGGCGTCGGCAGGGGACTATGGCTACACCTTC
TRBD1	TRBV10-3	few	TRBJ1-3	CAISKTGGPRSGNTIYF	TGTGCCATCAGCAAGACAGGGGGCCCCCGCTCTGGAAACACCATATATTTT
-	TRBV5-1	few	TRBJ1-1	CASSLVGLLMNTEAFF	TGCGCCAGCAGCTTGGTGGGGTTACTAATGAACACTGAAGCTTTCTTT
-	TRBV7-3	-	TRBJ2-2	CASSLNGENTGELFF	TGTGCCAGCAGCTTAAACGGGGAAAACACCGGGGAGCTGTTTTTT